The subject of this entry is one TCR beta chain. One base separates it from a far larger clone, so it is likely a read error. The ends lost 5 bases at V and 1 base at J; junction bases unmatched: 4. The CDR3 runs to 16 residues. The germline gives CDR1 SGHTA, CDR2 FQGNSA. This specimen belongs to a study of read filtering for tumor transcriptome and immune sequencing. This library used roughly 0.4 ug RNA and molecular barcoded adaptors spanning alpha/delta and beta/gamma chains. TCRdb re-called the reads with MiXCR, one entry per CDR3 protein. Of roughly 38,000 distinct CDR3 sequences listed, roughly an eighth were seen once; the top ten hold around 7.3%.

Sample: a population of CD138-negative cells sorted from bone marrow. The TCR originated in a donor older than 35 with multiple myeloma. The genes are TRBV7-2 and TRBJ2-3; 12 nucleotides agree with TRBD2. In DNA, the CDR3 is TGTGCCAGCAGCCGACGACTAGCGGGAGGCACAGATACGCAGTATTTT. It specifies CASSRRLAGGTDTQYF.